This T cell receptor beta chain was observed in a study of PD-1 blockade in classical Hodgkin lymphoma. Study in general: Each patient was given nivolumab 3 mg/kg through a vein every 2 weeks.

V gave up 11 bases and J gave up 5 bases, with 6 bases separating them. The CDR3 runs to 9 residues. Germline V gives CDR1 LGHNT, CDR2 FRNRAP. This table comes from immunoSEQ multiplex PCR, and its TCRdb copy is limited to in-frame clones, with some not included. The sample includes fewer than 35,000 clones, roughly 80% of them seen just once. The time point was: cycle 4 day 1 (C4D1), after less than 7 weeks of nivolumab. Each patient's relapse followed autologous stem cell transplantation, and brentuximab vedotin exposure varied. Magnetic negative selection purified CD4+ T cells from thawed PBMCs. Here the sequenced sample was CD4+ T cells from blood, taken before the fourth cycle of nivolumab. The clonotype comes from a human donor with classical Hodgkin lymphoma. V gene TRBV12-5 combines with J gene TRBJ2-5; D gene unclear. CDR3 nucleotide sequence: TGTGCTCTATATGAGACCCAGTACTTC. Its translation: CALYETQYF.